The 32 T cell receptor beta chains below were found in one sample sequenced in a study of beta chain features in type 1 diabetes. Study-level points and caveats: Patients with Type 1 diabetes showed moderately but significantly shorter TCRB CDR3s in all four CD4+ subsets.

Antigens of these TCRs are unknown. The authors reverse transcribed all of the isolated RNA, so sequencing captured expressed TCRB transcripts. TCRdb keeps only in-frame clones here, not all; method: immunoSEQ multiplex PCR. In the table there are around 250,000 clones, about 14% of which are singletons. Sequencing used naive CD4+ T cells from blood. These receptors were collected from a man aged 30 to 39 with type 1 diabetes.

This clone was seen a handful of times. The chain recombines TRBV2 with TRBJ1-5, with 7 bases identical to TRBD1. CDR1 is SNHLY and CDR2 is FYNNEI in the germline V gene. The V gene end was trimmed by 7 bases and the J gene end by 2 bases; junction bases not matched to a gene: 8. The CDR3 loop spans 15 amino acids. The CDR3 DNA follows: TGTGCCAGCACCGAGAGGGGGCTTGGCAATCAGCCCCAGCATTTT. As protein: CASTERGLGNQPQHF.

The J gene is TRBJ2-3, the V gene TRBV25-1, with D maybe TRBD1 (6 bases). In germline, CDR1 is MGHDK, CDR2 SYGVNS. Trimming shortened V by 7 bases and J by 0 bases, and 17 bases separated the two germline ends. The CDR3 runs 16 residues. Here the CDR3 reads CASTARTVPSTDTQYF. CDR3 DNA sequence: TGTGCCAGCACCGCCCGGACAGTTCCTAGCACAGATACGCAGTATTTT.

This clone was detected a few times. V usage is TRBV6-1 and J usage is TRBJ2-5; D is perhaps TRBD2 (7 bases). V was clipped by 7 bases and J by 5 bases, with 14 bases between them. Germline values: CDR1 MNHNS, CDR2 SASEGT. This CDR3 is built from 13 residues. The CDR3 region is CASTEGGAETQYF. The CDR3 DNA reads TGTGCCAGCACCGAGGGGGGGGCGGAGACCCAGTACTTC.

This clone was picked up one time. The DNA for the CDR3 is TGCGCCAGCAGCTTACAGGGGGCGAATCAGCCCCAGCATTTT. This gives the protein CASSLQGANQPQHF. This chain joins TRBV5-1 and TRBJ1-5; 9 bases are shared with TRBD1. This CDR3 is 14 amino acids long. Germline V lookup: CDR1 SGHRS, CDR2 YFSETQ. The junction had 1 base not matched to a gene; V was cut back by 2 bases and J by 4 bases.

This chain uses TRBV4-3 with TRBJ2-3; D not certain. CDR3 length equals 13 residues. Germline lookup yields CDR1 LGHNA and CDR2 YSLEER. Trimming took off 4 bases at V and 6 bases at J, with 11 bases between the two ends. The CDR3 region is CASSLGKLDTQYF. Written as DNA, the CDR3 is TGCGCCAGCAGCCTGGGCAAGCTGGATACGCAGTATTTT.

The chain is built from TRBV6-5 and TRBJ1-5; no clear D. V lost 6 bases to trimming and J lost 10 bases, with 19 bases between them. This CDR3 contains 14 residues. The germline CDR1 and CDR2 sequences are MNHEY and SVGAGI. CDR3 region: CASSPNPGDYPQHF. The DNA for the CDR3 is TGTGCCAGCAGCCCAAACCCTGGCGACTATCCCCAGCATTTT.

This clone was seen a handful of times. V is TRBV7-9 and J is TRBJ1-5; D remains unclear. Trimming pared 3 bases from V and 4 bases from J, leaving 7 bases between. The germline V gene has CDR1 SEHNR and CDR2 FQNEAQ (reference sequence). CDR3 size: 13 residues. For the CDR3, the DNA is TGTGCCAGCAGCTTGATGGCTAATCAGCCCCAGCATTTT. This codes for CASSLMANQPQHF. The variable domain in full, with the rest retrieved from reference TRBV7-9 and TRBJ1-5, is DTGVSQNPRHKITKRGQNVTFRCDPISEHNRLYWYRQTLGQGPEFLTYFQNEAQLEKSRLLSDRFSAERPKGSFSTLEIQRTEQGDSAMYLCASSLMANQPQHFGDGTRLSIL.

The rearrangement uses TRBV5-1 and TRBJ2-7, with D maybe TRBD1 (6 bases). The germline V and J ends were trimmed by 4 bases and 4 bases, with 21 bases remaining between them. The CDR3 length is 16 residues. Germline lookup yields CDR1 SGHRS and CDR2 YFSETQ. CDR3 sequence: CASSLRDRTTLYEQYF. CDR3 DNA: TGCGCCAGCAGCCTCCGTGACAGGACCACCCTGTACGAGCAGTACTTC. Combining the CDR3 with reference TRBV5-1 and TRBJ2-7 gives the whole variable domain KAGVTQTPRYLIKTRGQQVTLSCSPISGHRSVSWYQQTPGQGLQFLFEYFSETQRNKGNFPGRFSGRQFSNSRSEMNVSTLELGDSALYLCASSLRDRTTLYEQYFGPGTRLTVT.

The chain carries TRBV19 and TRBJ2-1, with 8 nucleotides matching TRBD1. Unmatched junction bases numbered 6, after V lost 6 bases and J lost 2 bases. The CDR3 is 15 residues long. Germline CDR1 and CDR2: LNHDA and SQIVND (reference sequence). The CDR3 region has the DNA TGTGCCAGTAGCGACAGGGGCCCGACCTACAATGAGCAGTTCTTC. It codes for CASSDRGPTYNEQFF. Together with reference TRBV19 and TRBJ2-1, the CDR3 gives the full variable domain: DGGITQSPKYLFRKEGQNVTLSCEQNLNHDAMYWYRQDPGQGLRLIYYSQIVNDFQKGDIAEGYSVSREKKESFPLTVTSAQKNPTAFYLCASSDRGPTYNEQFFGPGTRLTVL.

This clone was detected a few times. The CDR3 spells CASSPGGGAQHF. The CDR3 DNA reads as TGTGCCAGCAGCCCAGGGGGAGGAGCCCAGCATTTT. This chain joins TRBV14 and TRBJ1-5; 7 bases line up with TRBD1. The CDR3 is 12 amino acids. The germline V gene encodes CDR1 SGHDN and CDR2 FVKESK. Losses at the gene ends were 4 bases for V and 11 bases for J; bases not matched to a gene: 5. Together with reference TRBV14 and TRBJ1-5, the CDR3 gives the full variable domain: EAGVTQFPSHSVIEKGQTVTLRCDPISGHDNLYWYRRVMGKEIKFLLHFVKESKQDESGMPNNRFLAERTGGTYSTLKVQPAELEDSGVYFCASSPGGGAQHFGDGTRLSIL.

In its sample, this clone was seen a few times. The chain carries TRBV4-2 and TRBJ1-2; D is unresolved. The CDR3 loop spans 12 amino acids. Germline V gene data show CDR1 as LGHNA and CDR2 as YNFKEQ. V gave up 2 bases and J gave up 8 bases, with 9 bases separating them. CDR3 coding DNA: TGTGCCAGCAGCCAACGGGTTGGCGGCTACACCTTC. This translates into CASSQRVGGYTF.

This clone was counted between two and nine times. The rearrangement uses TRBV5-4 and TRBJ2-1, with TRBD2 matching over 7 bases. This CDR3 region has 15 residues. The germline V gene has CDR1 SGHNT and CDR2 YYREEE (reference sequence). V lost 3 bases to trimming and J lost 5 bases; unmatched junction nucleotides: 8. CDR3 region: CASSSAGTKHNEQFF. The CDR3 nucleotides are TGTGCCAGCAGCTCTGCCGGGACTAAGCACAATGAGCAGTTCTTC.

Regarding this clone: Other DNA sequences from this sample encode an identical CDR3 as well. The J gene is TRBJ2-5, the V gene TRBV5-1; D unclear. Trimming left V 0 bases short and J 3 bases short, with 3 bases between. The germline V gene encodes CDR1 SGHRS and CDR2 YFSETQ. The length of the CDR3 is 12 residues. In DNA, the CDR3 is TGCGCCAGCAGCTTGGCTGAAGAGACCCAGTACTTC. Its protein product is CASSLAEETQYF.

This clone was counted a few times. The chain recombines TRBV6-5 with TRBJ1-4; 9 nucleotides match TRBD1. Germline V lookup: CDR1 MNHEY, CDR2 SVGAGI. This CDR3 spans 15 amino acids. After removal of 6 bases from V and 7 bases from J, the junction contained 9 bases not matched to a gene. As DNA, the CDR3 is TGTGCCAGCAGCCGCCTGGGACAGGGAGGTGAAAAACTGTTTTTT. Encoded protein: CASSRLGQGGEKLFF.

This chain links TRBV7-2 with TRBJ2-5; 8 bases line up with TRBD2. V lost 4 bases, J lost 3 bases, and 4 bases stayed unmatched. CDR1 and CDR2 from the germline V gene are SGHTA and FQGNSA. The CDR3 is 14 amino acids. CDR3 sequence: CASSSVAGKETQYF. The DNA of the CDR3 is TGTGCCAGCAGCTCCGTAGCGGGAAAAGAGACCCAGTACTTC.

This clone occurred a few times. The rearrangement links TRBV7-9 to TRBJ2-3; D not resolved. The V gene lost 0 bases and the J gene lost 6 bases, with 10 bases spanning the gap. CDR1 and CDR2 (germline): SEHNR, FQNEAQ (reference sequence). CDR3 length: 14 residues. CDR3 sequence: CASSLATLRDTQYF. CDR3 nucleotide sequence: TGTGCCAGCAGCTTAGCGACGTTGAGGGATACGCAGTATTTT.

The V and J genes are TRBV9 and TRBJ1-5; 7 bases are shared with TRBD1. The CDR3 is made up of 16 amino acids. Trimming removed 7 bases from V and 0 bases from J; junction bases left unmatched: 10. Germline V CDR1 and CDR2: SGDLS, YYNGEE. This CDR3 is CASSPGTDYSNQPQHF. The CDR3 nucleotides read TGTGCCAGCTCGCCTGGGACAGACTATAGCAATCAGCCCCAGCATTTT.

Only a few counts were recorded for this clone. The chain has TRBV30 and TRBJ2-3; TRBD2 is a possible D gene (6 bases). Deletions cut 1 base from V and 4 bases from J, with 15 bases between. CDR1 and CDR2 from the germline V gene are GTSNPN and SVGIG (reference sequence). The CDR3 contains 15 residues. CDR3 protein: CAWSATSQYPDTQYF. The DNA for the CDR3 is TGTGCCTGGAGTGCTACTAGCCAGTATCCAGATACGCAGTATTTT. Supplemented by reference TRBV30 and TRBJ2-3, the full variable domain reads SQTIHQWPATLVQPVGSPLSLECTVEGTSNPNLYWYRQAAGRGLQLLFYSVGIGQISSEVPQNLSASRPQDRQFILSSKKLLLSDSGFYLCAWSATSQYPDTQYFGPGTRLTVL.

This clone was counted between two and nine times. The chain has TRBV7-9 and TRBJ2-2, with 8 bases lining up with TRBD1. Per the germline V gene, CDR1 is SEHNR and CDR2 is FQNEAQ (reference sequence). CDR3 length equals 15 residues. With V trimmed by 7 bases and J by 2 bases, 6 bases remained unmatched. The CDR3 nucleotides are TGTGCCAGCATCATTGACAGGGGAAACACCGGGGAGCTGTTTTTT. Translation: CASIIDRGNTGELFF.

This chain uses TRBV6-5 with TRBJ1-1; 7 bases are shared with TRBD1. Germline CDR1 and CDR2: MNHEY and SVGAGI. This CDR3 spans 13 amino acids. V gave up 8 bases and J gave up 7 bases; unmatched junction bases: 10. CDR3 in DNA: TGTGCCAGCCGAGGGACAGCCTTTCTTGAAGCTTTCTTT. Its translation: CASRGTAFLEAFF.

This sequence joins TRBV6-1 and TRBJ1-5, with 8 bases fitting TRBD1. Germline trimming cut 6 bases from V and 7 bases from J; bases unmatched to any gene: 8. Germline V lookup: CDR1 MNHNS, CDR2 SASEGT. The CDR3 loop spans 14 amino acids. CDR3 residues: CASSPVDRGQPQHF. In DNA, the CDR3 is TGTGCCAGCAGCCCGGTCGACAGGGGACAGCCCCAGCATTTT.

The genes are TRBV7-2 and TRBJ2-5, with D possibly matching TRBD2 (6 bases). The germline V and J ends were trimmed by 1 base and 0 bases, with 6 bases remaining between them. Germline lookup yields CDR1 SGHTA and CDR2 FQGNSA. The CDR3 length is 14 residues. The CDR3 loop is CASSLGDYQETQYF. The DNA of the CDR3 is TGTGCCAGCAGCTTAGGGGACTACCAAGAGACCCAGTACTTC.

The J gene is TRBJ1-1, the V gene TRBV19; TRBD1 matches 9 bases. The germline V gene encodes CDR1 LNHDA and CDR2 SQIVND (reference sequence). V lost 4 bases and J lost 1; bases outside the gene matches: 10. The CDR3 consists of 17 residues. CDR3 sequence (DNA): TGTGCCAGTAGTACCGGGACAGGGAAATATTCGAACACTGAAGCTTTCTTT. Residues: CASSTGTGKYSNTEAFF.

This clone was recorded a few times. V gene TRBV9 combines with J gene TRBJ1-1, with D tentatively TRBD1 (5 bases). Germline CDR1 and CDR2: SGDLS and YYNGEE. The CDR3 is 14 amino acids. V lost 4 bases and J 2 bases, leaving 12 bases between the germline ends. CDR3 loop: CASSPQGANTEAFF. The CDR3 DNA reads TGTGCCAGCAGCCCCCAGGGTGCTAACACTGAAGCTTTCTTT.

This chain connects TRBV11-2 to TRBJ2-2; 12 bases fit TRBD1. Germline V gene lookup returns CDR1 SGHAT and CDR2 FQNNGV. The CDR3 is 16 amino acids. Trimming at V came to 1 base and at J to 6 bases, leaving 3 bases not matched to a gene. The CDR3 protein is CASSLAGQGASGELFF. The CDR3 DNA is TGTGCCAGCAGCTTAGCGGGACAGGGGGCATCCGGGGAGCTGTTTTTT. The full variable domain, with the rest looked up from reference TRBV11-2 and TRBJ2-2, is EAGVAQSPRYKIIEKRQSVAFWCNPISGHATLYWYQQILGQGPKLLIQFQNNGVVDDSQLPKDRFSAERLKGVDSTLKIQPAKLEDSAVYLCASSLAGQGASGELFFGEGSRLTVL.

This clone came up a few times. The chain is built from TRBV7-9 and TRBJ2-1, with 7 bases lining up with TRBD1. The germline gives CDR1 SEHNR, CDR2 FQNEAQ (reference sequence). V was clipped by 5 bases and J by 7 bases; unmatched bases: 17. The CDR3 is made up of 17 amino acids. The chain's CDR3 is CASSPRGSLALMNEQFF. CDR3 bases: TGTGCCAGCAGCCCCAGGGGGAGTTTGGCGCTGATGAATGAGCAGTTCTTC.

A few counts support this clone. The chain uses TRBV30 and TRBJ2-6, with D tentatively TRBD2 (6 bases). CDR1 and CDR2 from the germline V gene are GTSNPN and SVGIG (reference sequence). The ends were cut back, 2 bases at V and 5 bases at J, with 19 bases in the middle. The CDR3 contains 17 residues. CDR3 coding DNA: TGTGCCTGGAGTACGGACCGGGGAGGCGGGAGGGCCAACGTCCTGACTTTC. This sequence encodes CAWSTDRGGGRANVLTF. Complete variable domain (other parts from reference TRBV30 and TRBJ2-6): SQTIHQWPATLVQPVGSPLSLECTVEGTSNPNLYWYRQAAGRGLQLLFYSVGIGQISSEVPQNLSASRPQDRQFILSSKKLLLSDSGFYLCAWSTDRGGGRANVLTFGAGSRLTVL.

This clone has just a few counts. The chain carries TRBV19 and TRBJ1-1; D is unclear. This CDR3 region has 13 residues. Trimming removed 4 bases at V and 1 base at J, with 7 bases between. The germline gives CDR1 LNHDA, CDR2 SQIVND (reference sequence). The CDR3 nucleotides read TGTGCCAGTAGTACGTCAGGGAACACTGAAGCTTTCTTT. Translation gives CASSTSGNTEAFF.

This clone was seen only a few times. The chain's CDR3 is CAWSKGQGNGELFF. CDR3 sequence (DNA): TGTGCCTGGAGCAAAGGACAGGGGAACGGGGAGCTGTTTTTT. The chain uses TRBV30 and TRBJ2-2; 9 bases match TRBD1. The V and J ends lost 3 bases and 7 bases, in that order; junction bases with no gene match: 6. This CDR3 has 14 residues. Germline V CDR1 and CDR2: GTSNPN, SVGIG (reference sequence).

The table lists this clone with a few counts. The genes are TRBV19 and TRBJ1-5; possible D gene TRBD1, 6 bases. The CDR3 sequence is 13 residues long. The V gene's germline CDR1 is LNHDA and CDR2 SQIVND (reference sequence). The V gene lost 10 bases and the J gene lost 5 bases, with 15 bases spanning the gap. This chain's CDR3 is CATTTGLDQPQHF. In DNA form, the CDR3 reads TGTGCCACCACGACAGGTCTCGATCAGCCCCAGCATTTT.

This clone occurred a few times. The chain carries TRBV5-8 and TRBJ2-3; 7 positions match TRBD2. The ends lost 0 bases at V and 14 bases at J; junction bases unmatched: 9. Per the germline V gene, CDR1 is SGHTS and CDR2 is YDEGEE. The CDR3 has 13 residues. The DNA of the CDR3 is TGTGCCAGCAGCTTGGATGGAGCGGGAAATGGGTATTTT. Its protein is CASSLDGAGNGYF.

This clone was seen a few times. V is TRBV19 and J is TRBJ2-1; TRBD1 might be the D (6 bases). V was trimmed by 5 bases and J by 0 bases, leaving 11 bases between them. CDR3 size: 15 residues. The V gene's germline CDR1 is LNHDA and CDR2 SQIVND (reference sequence). Written as DNA, the CDR3 is TGTGCCAGTAGTCCGGCGGACAGCTCCTACAATGAGCAGTTCTTC. It yields the protein CASSPADSSYNEQFF.